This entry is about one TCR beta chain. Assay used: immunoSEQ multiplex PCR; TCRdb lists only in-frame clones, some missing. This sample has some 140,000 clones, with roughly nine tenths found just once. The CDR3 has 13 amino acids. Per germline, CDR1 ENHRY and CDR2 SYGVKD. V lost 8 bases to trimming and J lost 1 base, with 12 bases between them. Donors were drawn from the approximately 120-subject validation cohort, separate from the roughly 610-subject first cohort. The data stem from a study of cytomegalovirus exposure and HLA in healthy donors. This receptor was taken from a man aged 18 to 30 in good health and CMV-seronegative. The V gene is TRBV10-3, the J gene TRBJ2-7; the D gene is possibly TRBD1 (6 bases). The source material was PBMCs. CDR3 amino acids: CAIAPDSSYEQYF. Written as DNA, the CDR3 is TGTGCCATCGCCCCGGACAGTTCCTACGAGCAGTACTTC.